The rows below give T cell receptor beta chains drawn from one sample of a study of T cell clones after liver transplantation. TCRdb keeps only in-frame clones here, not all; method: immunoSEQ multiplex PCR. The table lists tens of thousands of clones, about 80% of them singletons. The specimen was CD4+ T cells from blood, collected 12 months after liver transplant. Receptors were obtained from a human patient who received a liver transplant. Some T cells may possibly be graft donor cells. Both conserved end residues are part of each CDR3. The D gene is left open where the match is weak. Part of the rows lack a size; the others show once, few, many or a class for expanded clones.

TGTGCCAGCAGCGGCCAGGGACTTGGAGTCACCGGGGAGCTGTTTTTT	CASSGQGLGVTGELFF	-	TRBV9	TRBJ2-2	-
TGTGCCAGCAGCCACGCCGGCCGGGGAGAGGGGAGCACTGAAGCTTTCTTT	CASSHAGRGEGSTEAFF	-	TRBV27	TRBJ1-1	-
TGTGCCAGCAGCCAAGGGCAGGGGAAGAGGAATGAGCAGTTCTTC	CASSQGQGKRNEQFF	-	TRBV14	TRBJ2-1	-
TGTGCCAGCAGTCCATCACAGGGGTCGGAGACCCAGTACTTC	CASSPSQGSETQYF	TRBD1	TRBV28	TRBJ2-5	-
TGTGCCAGCAGCTCGTGGGGTTCTCAGTACTTC	CASSSWGSQYF	-	TRBV11-2	TRBJ2-5	-
TGCGCCAGCAGCTTGGGGGGGACTCCAAGGTCCGGGGAGCTGTTTTTT	CASSLGGTPRSGELFF	-	TRBV5-1	TRBJ2-2	-
TGTGCCAGCTCTCCAGCCCTGTCAGGGCATACTGGAAACACCATATATTTT	CASSPALSGHTGNTIYF	-	TRBV18	TRBJ1-3	once
TGTGCCAGCAGGTCCCCGACAGGGGCGGGGCGGCAGTACTTC	CASRSPTGAGRQYF	TRBD1	TRBV28	TRBJ2-7	-
TGTGCCAGCCGTGAGATGGGGACAGCGTACACTGAAGCTTTCTTT	CASREMGTAYTEAFF	TRBD1	TRBV2	TRBJ1-1	-
TGCAGCGTTGATAGCGGGGGGGACTATGGCTACACCTTC	CSVDSGGDYGYTF	-	TRBV29-1	TRBJ1-2	-
TGCAGCGTGGGGCTAGCGGGAGATACAGATACGCAGTATTTT	CSVGLAGDTDTQYF	TRBD2	TRBV29-1	TRBJ2-3	-
TGTGCCAGCAGCTTCCCAGTGGGCAATCAGCCCCAGCATTTT	CASSFPVGNQPQHF	-	TRBV7-2	TRBJ1-5	-
TGCGCCAGCAGCCGCCCCCCGGGCGGGGGGTACAATGAGCAGTTCTTC	CASSRPPGGGYNEQFF	TRBD2	TRBV4-1	TRBJ2-1	-
TGTGCCAGCAGTTACACGGAAATGAACACTGAAGCTTTCTTT	CASSYTEMNTEAFF	-	TRBV6-5	TRBJ1-1	few
TGTGCCAGTAGTACCCAACGCACAGATACGCAGTATTTT	CASSTQRTDTQYF	-	TRBV19	TRBJ2-3	few
TGTGCCAGCAGCTTAGGATCAGGGACGGTGAACACTGAAGCTTTCTTT	CASSLGSGTVNTEAFF	-	TRBV11-1	TRBJ1-1	-
TGTGCCAGCAGTTCGTGGGCCTTAGCGGGCTACACCTTC	CASSSWALAGYTF	-	TRBV6-5	TRBJ1-2	-
TGCGCCAGCAGCCAAGGGGCGGGGAGATGGGGAGATACGCAGTATTTT	CASSQGAGRWGDTQYF	-	TRBV4-3	TRBJ2-3	-
TGCGCCAGTAGTACAGCGGTAGCGAAAACAGATACGCAGTATTTT	CASSTAVAKTDTQYF	-	TRBV5-1	TRBJ2-3	-
TGTGCCAGCACCCGGACTAGCAGGGAGGGTGAGCAGTTCTTC	CASTRTSREGEQFF	TRBD2	TRBV14	TRBJ2-1	-
TGTGCCAGCAGCGCGGACAGAATGAACACTGAAGCTTTCTTT	CASSADRMNTEAFF	-	TRBV5-8	TRBJ1-1	-
TGTGCCAGCAGTCCTTCCGGGACAGGGATCTACGAGCAGTACTTC	CASSPSGTGIYEQYF	TRBD1	TRBV28	TRBJ2-7	-
TGTGCCAGCACCGCGGGGGACTTCTACGAGCAGTACTTC	CASTAGDFYEQYF	TRBD2	TRBV6-6	TRBJ2-7	-
TGTGCCTGGAGCCCTGACGGACGGGGCAATCAGCCCCAGCATTTT	CAWSPDGRGNQPQHF	-	TRBV30	TRBJ1-5	-
TGTGCCAGTAGTATACGGACACAAGAGACCCAGTACTTC	CASSIRTQETQYF	-	TRBV19	TRBJ2-5	-
TGTGCCAGCAGCCCGTGGGGTGGGAGGCGCAATGAGCAGTTCTTC	CASSPWGGRRNEQFF	-	TRBV6-5	TRBJ2-1	-
TGTGCCAGCAGCTCCCAGAGACGTGGCTACACCTTC	CASSSQRRGYTF	-	TRBV7-2	TRBJ1-2	-
TGTGCCAGCAGCCCACAGGGGACCGGGCGCCACTTCTTC	CASSPQGTGRHFF	TRBD1	TRBV11-1	TRBJ2-1	-
TGTGCCAGTAGTGAACCTAGCGGTAGCACAGATACGCAGTATTTT	CASSEPSGSTDTQYF	TRBD2	TRBV19	TRBJ2-3	-
TGTGCCAGCAGCTTAGGATTTGGAAACACCGGGGAGCTGTTTTTT	CASSLGFGNTGELFF	-	TRBV7-2	TRBJ2-2	-
TGCAGCGTTGAAGATCCAGCTTCCAGCTCCTACAATGAGCAGTTCTTC	CSVEDPASSSYNEQFF	-	TRBV29-1	TRBJ2-1	-
TGTGCCAGCAGTGGGACTAGCGGGGCCTGGGGGGAGCAGTACTTC	CASSGTSGAWGEQYF	TRBD2	TRBV6-5	TRBJ2-7	-
TGTGCCAGCAGTTCGGGACTCTCGACCTACGAGCAGTACTTC	CASSSGLSTYEQYF	-	TRBV6-6	TRBJ2-7	-
TGTGCCAGCAGTGAATACGGTACAGGGGTGGCTGAAGCTTTCTTT	CASSEYGTGVAEAFF	TRBD1	TRBV25-1	TRBJ1-1	few
TGTGCCACCAGCTGGACCAAGACTAGCAGGCCCAAAAACATTCAGTACTTC	CATSWTKTSRPKNIQYF	TRBD2	TRBV15	TRBJ2-4	-
TGCGCCAGCAGTGAGTCTAGCGGAAGCTCCTACGAGCAGTACTTC	CASSESSGSSYEQYF	-	TRBV10-2	TRBJ2-7	few
TGTGCCAGCAGAAAGGAAGACGGGGCTGAAGCTTTCTTT	CASRKEDGAEAFF	-	TRBV2	TRBJ1-1	once
TGCGCCAGCAGCTTAGGGCTTGTGGAAAGCTCCTACAATGAGCAGTTCTTC	CASSLGLVESSYNEQFF	-	TRBV5-1	TRBJ2-1	-
TGCAGCGCCTCCCCGAGTGGCGGGAGTGTGGATGAGCAGTTCTTC	CSASPSGGSVDEQFF	TRBD2	TRBV29-1	TRBJ2-1	-
TGCGCCAGCACCTCTGGGGCGGGAGGGCCAGAGACCCAGTACTTC	CASTSGAGGPETQYF	TRBD2	TRBV5-1	TRBJ2-5	-
TGTGCCAGCAGTTTAGGACACTACGAGCAGTACTTC	CASSLGHYEQYF	-	TRBV28	TRBJ2-7	-